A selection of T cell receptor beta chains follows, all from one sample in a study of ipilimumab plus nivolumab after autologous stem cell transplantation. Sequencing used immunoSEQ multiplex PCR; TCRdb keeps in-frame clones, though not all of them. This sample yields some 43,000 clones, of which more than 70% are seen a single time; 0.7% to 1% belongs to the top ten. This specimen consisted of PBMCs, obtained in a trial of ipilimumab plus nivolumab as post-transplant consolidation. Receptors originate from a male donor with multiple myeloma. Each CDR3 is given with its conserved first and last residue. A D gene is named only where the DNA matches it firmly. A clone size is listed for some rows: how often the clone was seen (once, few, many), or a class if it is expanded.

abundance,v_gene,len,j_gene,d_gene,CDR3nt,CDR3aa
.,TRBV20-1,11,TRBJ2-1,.,TGCAGTGCTAGTAGAGGCAATGAGCAGTTCTTC,CSASRGNEQFF
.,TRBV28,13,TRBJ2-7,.,TGTGCCACTGGATTGGGGGGAACCTACGAGCAGTACTTC,CATGLGGTYEQYF
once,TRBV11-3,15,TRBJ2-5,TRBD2,TGTGCCAGCAGCACAGGCGGGGGAGGTGGAGAGACCCAGTACTTC,CASSTGGGGGETQYF
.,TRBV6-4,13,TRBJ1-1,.,TGTGCCAGCAGTCGGATTTTGAACACTGAAGCTTTCTTT,CASSRILNTEAFF
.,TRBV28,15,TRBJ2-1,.,TGTGCCAGCAGTCCCCCTCAGACGACAAGAGGGATGCAGTTCTTC,CASSPPQTTRGMQFF
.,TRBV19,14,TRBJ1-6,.,TGTGCCAGTAGTGGGTGGGGCGGTAATTCACCCCTCCACTTT,CASSGWGGNSPLHF
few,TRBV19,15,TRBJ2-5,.,TGTGCCAGTAGTATAGGGAAGACAGGCGAGGAGACCCAGTACTTC,CASSIGKTGEETQYF
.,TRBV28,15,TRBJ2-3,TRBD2,TGTGCCAGCAGCCCGGGGCTAGCGGGAGACGATACGCAGTATTTT,CASSPGLAGDDTQYF
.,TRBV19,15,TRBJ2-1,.,TGTGCCAGTAGTACCCCCGGCGCGAGTGGCGATGAGCAGTTCTTC,CASSTPGASGDEQFF
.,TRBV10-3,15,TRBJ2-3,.,TGTGCCATCAGTGAGGGGGTTATGAGGACAGATACGCAGTATTTT,CAISEGVMRTDTQYF
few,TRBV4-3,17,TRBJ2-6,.,TGCGCCAGCAGCCTCGACGGCAGGGAATCTGGGGCCAACGTCCTGACTTTC,CASSLDGRESGANVLTF
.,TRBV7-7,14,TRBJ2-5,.,TGTGCCAGCAGCTTAGCGGGGACGGGAGAGACCCAGTACTTC,CASSLAGTGETQYF
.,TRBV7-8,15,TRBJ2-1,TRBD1,TGTGCCAGCAGCTCAGACAGGGGCTCCTACAATGAGCAGTTCTTC,CASSSDRGSYNEQFF
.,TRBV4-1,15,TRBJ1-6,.,TGCGCCAGCAGCCGGTGGAGGGATTCAGGATCACCCCTCCACTTT,CASSRWRDSGSPLHF
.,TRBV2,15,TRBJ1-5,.,TGTGCCAGCACCAAAGAGGGGGACAGCAATCAGCCCCAGCATTTT,CASTKEGDSNQPQHF
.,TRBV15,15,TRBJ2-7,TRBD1,TGTGCCACCAGCGGTCCGGGACAGGGAGTGGACGAGCAGTACTTC,CATSGPGQGVDEQYF
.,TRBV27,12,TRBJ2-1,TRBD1,TGTGCCAGCAGGTTGTGGGACAGGGGGCAGTTCTTC,CASRLWDRGQFF
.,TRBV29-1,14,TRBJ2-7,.,TGCAGCGTTGAAAATCCGGGTCTCATCTACGAGCAGTACTTC,CSVENPGLIYEQYF
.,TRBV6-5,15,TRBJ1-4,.,TGTGCCAGCAGGCCCAGGGAGGGAGAGAATGAAAAACTGTTTTTT,CASRPREGENEKLFF
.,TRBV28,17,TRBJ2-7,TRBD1,TGTGCCAGCAGCGATGGGACAGGGAGCCTCCGGCCCTACGAGCAGTACTTC,CASSDGTGSLRPYEQYF
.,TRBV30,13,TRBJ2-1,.,TGTGCCTGGAGCTGGGCGGGGTTCGGCGAGCAGTTCTTC,CAWSWAGFGEQFF